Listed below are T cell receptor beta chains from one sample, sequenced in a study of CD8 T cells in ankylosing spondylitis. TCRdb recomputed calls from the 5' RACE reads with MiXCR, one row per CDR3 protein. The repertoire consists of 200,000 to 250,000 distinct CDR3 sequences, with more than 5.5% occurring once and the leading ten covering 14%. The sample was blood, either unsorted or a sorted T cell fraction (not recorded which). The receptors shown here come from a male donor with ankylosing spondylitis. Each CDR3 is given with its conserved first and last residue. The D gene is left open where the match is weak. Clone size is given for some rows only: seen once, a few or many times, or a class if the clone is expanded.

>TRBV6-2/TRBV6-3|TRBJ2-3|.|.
CASSYSPLF
TGTGCCAGCAGTTACTCCCCCCTTTTT
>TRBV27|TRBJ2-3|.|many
CASSLSGRSTDTQYF
TGTGCCAGCAGTTTATCGGGCCGGAGCACAGATACGCAGTATTTT
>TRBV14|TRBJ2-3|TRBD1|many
CASSPDRRKTSTDTQYF
TGTGCCAGCAGCCCGGACAGGCGAAAAACCTCCACAGATACGCAGTATTTT
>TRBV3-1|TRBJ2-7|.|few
CASRLEGGGLDEQYF
TGTGCCAGCAGACTAGAGGGAGGAGGGCTCGACGAGCAGTACTTC
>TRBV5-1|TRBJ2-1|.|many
CASTHRELFLSSYNEQFF
TGCGCCAGCACCCACAGAGAACTCTTCCTGAGCTCCTACAATGAGCAGTTCTTC
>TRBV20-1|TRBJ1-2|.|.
CSARDSQGTNYGYTF
TGCAGTGCTAGAGATTCGCAGGGTACAAACTATGGCTACACCTTC
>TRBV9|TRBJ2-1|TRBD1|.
CASSTSTGSVLDEQFF
TGTGCCAGCAGCACCTCGACAGGGAGCGTGTTAGATGAGCAGTTCTTC
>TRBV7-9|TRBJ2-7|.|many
CASSFGENYEQYF
TGTGCCAGCAGCTTTGGGGAGAACTACGAGCAGTACTTC
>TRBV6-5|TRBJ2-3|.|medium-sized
CASSYSGHSSTDTQYF
TGTGCCAGCAGTTACTCGGGCCACTCTAGCACAGATACGCAGTATTTT
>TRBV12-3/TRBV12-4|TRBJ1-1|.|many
CASSFGTAGTEAFF
TGTGCCAGCAGTTTCGGGACGGCCGGCACTGAAGCTTTCTTT
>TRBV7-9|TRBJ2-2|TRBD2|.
CASSFPGEGLNTGELFF
TGTGCCAGCAGCTTCCCCGGGGAGGGCCTGAACACCGGGGAGCTGTTTTTT
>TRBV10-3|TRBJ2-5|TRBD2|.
CAISEPVARAGGGEETQYF
TGTGCCATCAGTGAGCCGGTAGCTAGGGCGGGAGGAGGTGAAGAGACCCAGTACTTC
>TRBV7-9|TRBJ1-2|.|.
CASSILERYGYTF
TGTGCCAGCAGCATCTTGGAGCGCTATGGCTACACCTTC
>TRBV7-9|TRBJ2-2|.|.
CASSLGGPANTGELFF
TGTGCCAGCAGCTTAGGGGGGCCCGCGAACACCGGGGAGCTGTTTTTT
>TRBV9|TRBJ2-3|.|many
CASSVQGGTDTQYF
TGTGCCAGCAGCGTCCAGGGCGGGACAGATACGCAGTATTTT
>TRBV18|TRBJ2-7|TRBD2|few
CASSENSGINYEQYF
TGTGCCAGCTCAGAAAATAGCGGGATAAATTACGAGCAGTACTTC
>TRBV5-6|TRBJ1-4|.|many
CASSLNRQLGEKLFF
TGTGCCAGCAGCTTGAATCGACAGCTAGGTGAAAAACTGTTTTTT
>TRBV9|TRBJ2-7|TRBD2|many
CASSVAMTSGAYEQYF
TGTGCCAGCAGCGTAGCTATGACTAGCGGGGCTTACGAGCAGTACTTC
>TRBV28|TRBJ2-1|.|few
CATQWGANNEQFF
TGTGCCACCCAGTGGGGGGCTAACAATGAGCAGTTCTTC
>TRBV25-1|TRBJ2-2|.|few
CASSPDREGTGELFF
TGTGCCAGCAGTCCGGACAGGGAGGGCACCGGGGAGCTGTTTTTT
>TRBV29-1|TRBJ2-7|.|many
CSVEESGGDDEQYF
TGCAGCGTTGAGGAGTCGGGGGGCGACGACGAGCAGTACTTC
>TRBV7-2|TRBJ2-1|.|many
CASNPGSSGEQFF
TGTGCCAGCAATCCCGGGAGTAGCGGTGAGCAGTTCTTC
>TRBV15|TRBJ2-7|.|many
CATSRDTGRLEQYF
TGTGCCACCAGCAGAGATACCGGAAGGCTCGAGCAGTACTTC
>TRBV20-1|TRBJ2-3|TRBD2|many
CSARVPAGAAYTQYF
TGCAGTGCTAGAGTGCCAGCGGGGGCGGCCTATACGCAGTATTTT
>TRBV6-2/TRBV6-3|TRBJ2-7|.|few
CASSYNGLMRTHMEQYF
TGTGCCAGCAGTTACAATGGCCTTATGAGGACCCACATGGAGCAGTACTTC
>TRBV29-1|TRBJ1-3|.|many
CSVGGGSGGNTIYF
TGCAGCGTCGGCGGTGGATCCGGGGGAAACACCATATATTTT
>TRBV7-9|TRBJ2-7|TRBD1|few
CASSQGQGRPSYEQYF
TGTGCCAGCAGCCAAGGACAGGGGAGGCCCTCCTACGAGCAGTACTTC
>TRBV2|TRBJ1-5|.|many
CASSELDPWPQHF
TGTGCCAGCAGTGAGCTCGACCCATGGCCCCAGCATTTT
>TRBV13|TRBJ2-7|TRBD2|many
CASSLVLAGADEQYF
TGTGCCAGCAGCTTAGTCCTAGCGGGAGCAGACGAGCAGTACTTC
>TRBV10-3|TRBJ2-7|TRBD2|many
CAISLGLAGGLVLSYEQYF
TGTGCCATCAGTCTCGGACTAGCGGGGGGGCTCGTATTGTCCTACGAGCAGTACTTC
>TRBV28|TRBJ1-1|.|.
CASKAQNRVGMNTEAFF
TGTGCCAGCAAAGCCCAGAACAGGGTAGGAATGAACACTGAAGCTTTCTTT
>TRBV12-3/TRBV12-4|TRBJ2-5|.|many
CASSFVGGETQYF
TGTGCCAGCAGTTTTGTGGGGGGAGAGACCCAGTACTTC
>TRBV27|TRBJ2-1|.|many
CASSSGTAPFF
TGTGCCAGCAGCTCCGGGACTGCGCCGTTCTTC
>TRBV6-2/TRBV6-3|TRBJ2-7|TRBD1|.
CASSVTAGTGPSYEQYF
TGTGCCAGCAGCGTAACCGCCGGGACAGGGCCCTCATACGAGCAGTACTTC
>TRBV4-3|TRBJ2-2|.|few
CASAVGTANTGELFF
TGCGCCAGCGCTGTCGGAACAGCGAACACCGGGGAGCTGTTTTTT
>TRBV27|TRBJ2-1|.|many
CASSPGRLGSYNEQFF
TGTGCCAGCAGTCCAGGACGCCTAGGCTCCTACAATGAGCAGTTCTTC
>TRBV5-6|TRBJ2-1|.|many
CASGRGARENEQFF
TGTGCCAGCGGTCGGGGGGCAAGGGAGAATGAGCAGTTCTTC
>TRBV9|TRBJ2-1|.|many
CASSTQGGNSNEQFF
TGTGCCAGCAGCACCCAGGGTGGCAATTCCAACGAGCAGTTCTTC
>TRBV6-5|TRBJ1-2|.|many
CASSSLGGNGYTF
TGTGCCAGCAGTTCTCTAGGCGGGAATGGCTACACCTTC
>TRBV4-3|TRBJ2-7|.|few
CASSPSLMVTSYEQYF
TGCGCCAGCAGCCCATCTTTAATGGTGACGTCCTACGAGCAGTACTTC
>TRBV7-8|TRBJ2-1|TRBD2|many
CASSLISGRANEQFF
TGTGCCAGCAGCTTAATTAGCGGGAGGGCCAATGAGCAGTTCTTC